This TCR beta chain was obtained from a study of response to subunit inactivated influenza vaccine. The CDR3 runs 13 residues. V shed 6 bases and J 8 bases; nucleotides not matched to a gene: 9. Using its own MiXCR run on the RT-PCR reads, TCRdb lists one record per CDR3 protein. The table has some 500,000 distinct CDR3 sequences, 10% to 15% seen once. This clonotype was observed a few times. The input for sequencing was PBMCs from blood, taken 35 to 45 days after vaccination. The chain has TRBV12-3 or TRBV12-4 and TRBJ1-2, with 7 bases matching TRBD1. The TCR originated in a man aged 45-60 years who received an inactivated influenza vaccine. The CDR3 sequence is CASSLKGAGGYTF. Here the CDR3 DNA reads TGTGCCAGCAGCTTAAAGGGGGCAGGAGGCTACACCTTC.